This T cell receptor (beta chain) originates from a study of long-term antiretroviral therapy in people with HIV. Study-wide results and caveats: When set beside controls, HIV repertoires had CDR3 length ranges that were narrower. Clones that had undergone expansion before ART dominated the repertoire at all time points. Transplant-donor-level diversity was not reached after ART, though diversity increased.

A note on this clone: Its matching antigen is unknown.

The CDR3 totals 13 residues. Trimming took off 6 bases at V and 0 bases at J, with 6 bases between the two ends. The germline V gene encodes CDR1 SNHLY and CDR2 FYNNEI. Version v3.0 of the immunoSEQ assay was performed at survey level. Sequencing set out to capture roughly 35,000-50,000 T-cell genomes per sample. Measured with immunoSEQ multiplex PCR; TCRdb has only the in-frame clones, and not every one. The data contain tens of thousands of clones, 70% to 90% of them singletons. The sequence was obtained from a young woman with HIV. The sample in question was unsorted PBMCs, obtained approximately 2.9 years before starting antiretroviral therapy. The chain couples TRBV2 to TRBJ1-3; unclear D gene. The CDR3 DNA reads TGTGCCAGCAGGACGGACTCTGGAAACACCATATATTTT. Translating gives CASRTDSGNTIYF. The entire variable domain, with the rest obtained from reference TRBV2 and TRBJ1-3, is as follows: EPEVTQTPSHQVTQMGQEVILRCVPISNHLYFYWYRQILGQKVEFLVSFYNNEISEKSEIFDDQFSVERPDGSNFTLKIRSTKLEDSAMYFCASRTDSGNTIYFGEGSWLTVV.